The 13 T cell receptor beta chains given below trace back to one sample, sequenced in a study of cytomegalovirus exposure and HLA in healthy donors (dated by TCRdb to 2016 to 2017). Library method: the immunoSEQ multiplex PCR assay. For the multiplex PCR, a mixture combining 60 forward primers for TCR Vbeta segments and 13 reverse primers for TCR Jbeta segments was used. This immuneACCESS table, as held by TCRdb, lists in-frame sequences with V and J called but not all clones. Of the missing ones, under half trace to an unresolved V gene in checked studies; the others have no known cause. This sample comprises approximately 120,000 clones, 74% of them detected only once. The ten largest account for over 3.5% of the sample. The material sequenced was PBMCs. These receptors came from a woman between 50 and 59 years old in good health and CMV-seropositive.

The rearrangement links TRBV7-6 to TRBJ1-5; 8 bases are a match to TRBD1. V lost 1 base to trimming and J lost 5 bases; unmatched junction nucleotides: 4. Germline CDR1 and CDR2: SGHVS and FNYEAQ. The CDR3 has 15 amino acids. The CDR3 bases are TGTGCCAGCAGCTTAGAAGGACAGGGCTATCAGCCCCAGCATTTT. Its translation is CASSLEGQGYQPQHF.

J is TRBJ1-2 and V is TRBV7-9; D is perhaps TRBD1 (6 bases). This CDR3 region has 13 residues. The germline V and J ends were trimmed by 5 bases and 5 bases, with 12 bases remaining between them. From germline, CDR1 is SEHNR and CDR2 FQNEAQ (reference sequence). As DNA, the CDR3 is TGTGCCAGCAGCGAACAGGGAGGGTATGGCTACACCTTC. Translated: CASSEQGGYGYTF.

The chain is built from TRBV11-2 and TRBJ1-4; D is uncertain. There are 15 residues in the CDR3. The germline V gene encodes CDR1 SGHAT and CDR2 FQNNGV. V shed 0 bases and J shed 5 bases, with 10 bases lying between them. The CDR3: CASSLDRRLNEKLFF. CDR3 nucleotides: TGTGCCAGCAGCTTAGATCGCAGGCTGAATGAAAAACTGTTTTTT. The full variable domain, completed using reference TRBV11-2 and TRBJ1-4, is EAGVAQSPRYKIIEKRQSVAFWCNPISGHATLYWYQQILGQGPKLLIQFQNNGVVDDSQLPKDRFSAERLKGVDSTLKIQPAKLEDSAVYLCASSLDRRLNEKLFFGSGTQLSVL.

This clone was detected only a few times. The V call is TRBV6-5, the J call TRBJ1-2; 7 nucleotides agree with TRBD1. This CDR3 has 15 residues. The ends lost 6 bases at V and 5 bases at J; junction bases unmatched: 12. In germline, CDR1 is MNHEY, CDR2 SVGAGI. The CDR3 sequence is CASSPLPGQQYGYTF. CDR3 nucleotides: TGTGCCAGCAGCCCCTTACCGGGACAGCAATATGGCTACACCTTC.

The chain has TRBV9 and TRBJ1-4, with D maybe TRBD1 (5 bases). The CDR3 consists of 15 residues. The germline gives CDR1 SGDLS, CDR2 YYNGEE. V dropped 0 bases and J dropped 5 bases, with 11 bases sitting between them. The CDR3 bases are TGTGCCAGCAGCGTAGGCGGGACCCTAAATGAAAAACTGTTTTTT. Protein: CASSVGGTLNEKLFF.

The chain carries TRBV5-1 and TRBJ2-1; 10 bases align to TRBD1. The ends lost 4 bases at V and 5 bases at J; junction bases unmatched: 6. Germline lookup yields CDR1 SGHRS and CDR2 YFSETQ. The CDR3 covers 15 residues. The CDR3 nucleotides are TGCGCCAGCAGCCTCCGGACAGGGGGGGACAATGAGCAGTTCTTC. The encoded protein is CASSLRTGGDNEQFF.

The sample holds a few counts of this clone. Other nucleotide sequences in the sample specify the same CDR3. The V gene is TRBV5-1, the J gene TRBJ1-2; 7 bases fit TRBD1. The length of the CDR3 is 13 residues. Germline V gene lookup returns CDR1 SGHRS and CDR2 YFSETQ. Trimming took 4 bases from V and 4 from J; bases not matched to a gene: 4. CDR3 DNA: TGCGCCAGCAGCCTAGGGGGCGGCTATGGCTACACCTTC. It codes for CASSLGGGYGYTF.

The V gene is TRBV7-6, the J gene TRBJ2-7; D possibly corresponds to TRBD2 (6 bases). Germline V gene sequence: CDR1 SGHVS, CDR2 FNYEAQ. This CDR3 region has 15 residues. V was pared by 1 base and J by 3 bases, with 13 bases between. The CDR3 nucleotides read TGTGCCAGCAGCTTAGGGGCGGGGAACTTCTACGAGCAGTACTTC. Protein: CASSLGAGNFYEQYF.

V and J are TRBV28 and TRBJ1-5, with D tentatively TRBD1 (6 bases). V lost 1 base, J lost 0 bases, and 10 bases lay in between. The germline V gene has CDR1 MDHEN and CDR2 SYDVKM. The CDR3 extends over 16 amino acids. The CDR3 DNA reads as TGTGCCAGCAGTTTATCTGGGACATATAGCAATCAGCCCCAGCATTTT. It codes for CASSLSGTYSNQPQHF.

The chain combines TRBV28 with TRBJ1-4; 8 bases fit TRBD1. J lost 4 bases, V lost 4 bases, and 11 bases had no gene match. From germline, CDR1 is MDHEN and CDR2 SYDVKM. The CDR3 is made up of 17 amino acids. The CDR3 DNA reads TGTGCCAGCAGTTCCGCAACCGACAGGGGATTTAATGAAAAACTGTTTTTT. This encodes CASSSATDRGFNEKLFF.

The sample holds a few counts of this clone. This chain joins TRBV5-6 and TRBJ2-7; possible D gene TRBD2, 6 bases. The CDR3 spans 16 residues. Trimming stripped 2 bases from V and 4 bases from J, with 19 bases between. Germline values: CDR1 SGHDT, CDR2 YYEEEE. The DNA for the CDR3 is TGTGCCAGCAGCTTCATCCATACGGCAGGAGGGTACGAGCAGTACTTC. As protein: CASSFIHTAGGYEQYF.

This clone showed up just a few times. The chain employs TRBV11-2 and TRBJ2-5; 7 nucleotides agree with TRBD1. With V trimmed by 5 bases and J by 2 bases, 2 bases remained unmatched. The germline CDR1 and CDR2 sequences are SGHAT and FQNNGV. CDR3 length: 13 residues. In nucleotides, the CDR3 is TGTGCCAGCAGCGGACAGGTTCAAGAGACCCAGTACTTC. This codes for CASSGQVQETQYF.

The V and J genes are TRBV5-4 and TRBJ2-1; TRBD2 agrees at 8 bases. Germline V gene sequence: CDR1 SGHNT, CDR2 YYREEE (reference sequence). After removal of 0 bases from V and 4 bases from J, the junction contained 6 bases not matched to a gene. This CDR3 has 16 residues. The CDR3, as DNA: TGTGCCAGCAGCTTGGGGGGGCGGGGGGCTTACAATGAGCAGTTCTTC. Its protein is CASSLGGRGAYNEQFF.